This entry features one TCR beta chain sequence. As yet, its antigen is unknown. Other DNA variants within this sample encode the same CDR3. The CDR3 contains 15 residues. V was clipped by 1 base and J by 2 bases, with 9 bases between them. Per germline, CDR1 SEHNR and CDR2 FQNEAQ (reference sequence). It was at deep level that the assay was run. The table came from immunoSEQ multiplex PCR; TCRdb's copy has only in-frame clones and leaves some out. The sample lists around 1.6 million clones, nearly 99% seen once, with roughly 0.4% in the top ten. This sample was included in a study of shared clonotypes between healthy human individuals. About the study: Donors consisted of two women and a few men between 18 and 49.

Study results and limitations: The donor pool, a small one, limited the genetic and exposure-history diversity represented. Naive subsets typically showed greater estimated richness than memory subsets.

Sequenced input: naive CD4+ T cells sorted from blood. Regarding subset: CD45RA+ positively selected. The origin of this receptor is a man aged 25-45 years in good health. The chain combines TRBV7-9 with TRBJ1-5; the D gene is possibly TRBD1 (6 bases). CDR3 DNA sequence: TGTGCCAGCAGCTTAGGCGACAGGCGCAATCAGCCCCAGCATTTT. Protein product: CASSLGDRRNQPQHF.